These T cell receptor beta chains were read from a single sample in a study of T cells after yellow fever vaccination. Each CDR3 protein gets one entry after TCRdb re-called the 5' RACE reads with MiXCR. Among 450,000 to 600,000 distinct CDR3 sequences, about 13% were seen once, and the ten largest hold 11% to 15%. The source was PBMCs, collected on the day of the yellow fever booster vaccination. All receptors derive from a man aged 25 to 40 who received the YFV17D yellow fever vaccine. Each CDR3 is given with its conserved first and last residue. The order of the fields is D gene, V gene, J gene, CDR3 length, clone size, CDR3 DNA, CDR3 protein. A D gene is named only where the DNA matches it firmly. Clone size is not always given. Where it is, it says once, few, many or a class for expanded clones.

D: -; V: TRBV11-1; J: TRBJ2-5; length: 18; size: -; DNA: TGTGCCAGCAGCTTAGCTCGTTCAGTTGGAGGGGACCAAGAGACCCAGTACTTC; CDR3: CASSLARSVGGDQETQYF
D: TRBD1; V: TRBV6-5; J: TRBJ1-6; length: 15; size: -; DNA: TGTGCCAGCAGTTATTATAAAGGGGGCGCTTTTTCCCTCCACTTT; CDR3: CASSYYKGGAFSLHF
D: TRBD2; V: TRBV9; J: TRBJ2-7; length: 15; size: few; DNA: TGTGCCAGCAGCGGGAAAAGCGGGAGTAACTACGAGCAGTACTTC; CDR3: CASSGKSGSNYEQYF
D: TRBD2; V: TRBV7-9; J: TRBJ2-1; length: 15; size: few; DNA: TGTGCCAGCAGCTTACTAGCGGGAGGGAGGCATGAGCAGTTCTTC; CDR3: CASSLLAGGRHEQFF
D: TRBD2; V: TRBV5-1; J: TRBJ2-1; length: 15; size: -; DNA: TGCGCCAGCAGGGTAGCGGGAGGGCCGGAAAATGAGCGGTTCTTC; CDR3: CASRVAGGPENERFF
D: TRBD2; V: TRBV27; J: TRBJ2-2; length: 15; size: few; DNA: TGTGCCAGCAGTAGAGGCGGGAGAAAGCCCGGGGAGCTGTTTTTT; CDR3: CASSRGGRKPGELFF
D: -; V: TRBV7-2; J: TRBJ2-2; length: 13; size: few; DNA: TGTGCCAGCACGATGCAGCGCACCGGGGAGCTGTTTTTT; CDR3: CASTMQRTGELFF
D: TRBD2; V: TRBV7-2; J: TRBJ2-7; length: 16; size: -; DNA: TGTGCCAGCAGCTTAGCGACTAGCGGGTTCTCCTACGAGCAGTACTTC; CDR3: CASSLATSGFSYEQYF
D: -; V: TRBV18; J: TRBJ1-4; length: 13; size: -; DNA: TGTGCCAGCTCCCGGGACGAGAATGAAAAACTGTTTTTT; CDR3: CASSRDENEKLFF
D: TRBD1; V: TRBV29-1; J: TRBJ2-1; length: 12; size: many; DNA: TGCAGCGTTGGGGGGACAGGAAACGAGCAGTTCTTC; CDR3: CSVGGTGNEQFF
D: -; V: TRBV7-2; J: TRBJ2-1; length: 15; size: -; DNA: TGTGCCAGCAGCTTAAGGGCTCTTCCCTACAATGAGCAGTTCTTC; CDR3: CASSLRALPYNEQFF
D: -; V: TRBV4-2; J: TRBJ2-2; length: 19; size: -; DNA: TGTGCCAGCAGCCCCCCCGGGGAGGGGGAAAGTAAAAACACCGGGGAGCTGTTTTTT; CDR3: CASSPPGEGESKNTGELFF
D: -; V: TRBV5-1; J: TRBJ1-1; length: 16; size: few; DNA: TGCGCCAGCAGCTTGATCCAGGGGAACATGAACACTGAAGCTTTCTTT; CDR3: CASSLIQGNMNTEAFF
D: -; V: TRBV7-2; J: TRBJ2-3; length: 11; size: -; DNA: TGTGCCAGCTTAAGGGATGATACGCAGTATTTT; CDR3: CASLRDDTQYF
D: TRBD2; V: TRBV27; J: TRBJ2-5; length: 14; size: -; DNA: TGTGCCAGGAGGATTCGACTAGCGGGACGGACCCAGTACTTC; CDR3: CARRIRLAGRTQYF
D: -; V: TRBV6-5; J: TRBJ2-3; length: 17; size: few; DNA: TGTGCCAGCAGTTCTCGAGTGACCGAATTCAAGCCAGATACGCAGTATTTT; CDR3: CASSSRVTEFKPDTQYF
D: -; V: TRBV5-1; J: TRBJ2-7; length: 14; size: few; DNA: TGCGCCAGCAGCTCCCTCACAGGTGAGGGCCTATTGGACTTC; CDR3: CASSSLTGEGLLDF
D: TRBD2; V: TRBV30; J: TRBJ2-7; length: 16; size: many; DNA: TGTGCCTGGAGTCCCCGACTAGCGGGATTTACCTACGAGCAGTACTTC; CDR3: CAWSPRLAGFTYEQYF
D: -; V: TRBV7-2; J: TRBJ1-3; length: 14; size: few; DNA: TGTGCCAGCAGCCGACAGGTCTCTGGAAACACCATATATTTT; CDR3: CASSRQVSGNTIYF
D: -; V: TRBV6-1; J: TRBJ2-1; length: 14; size: -; DNA: TGTGCAGCGAGGTCGCTGGGTCTGGCGGGTGAGCAGTTCTTC; CDR3: CAARSLGLAGEQFF
D: TRBD2; V: TRBV10-3; J: TRBJ2-1; length: 11; size: -; DNA: TGTGCCTCTGGACTAGACAATGAGCAGTTCTTC; CDR3: CASGLDNEQFF
D: -; V: TRBV20-1; J: TRBJ2-3; length: 14; size: few; DNA: TGCAGTGCTAGTGAGCCAAGGCGCACAGATACGCAGTATTTT; CDR3: CSASEPRRTDTQYF
D: TRBD2; V: TRBV6-2/TRBV6-3; J: TRBJ2-2; length: 16; size: many; DNA: TGTGCCAGCAGTTACCCGACGGGAGGGCCGACCGGGGAGCTGTTTTTT; CDR3: CASSYPTGGPTGELFF
D: -; V: TRBV3-1; J: TRBJ2-2; length: 12; size: -; DNA: TGTGCCAGCAGCCAATACGCCGGGGAGCTGTTTTTT; CDR3: CASSQYAGELFF
D: TRBD1; V: TRBV6-1; J: TRBJ1-2; length: 15; size: -; DNA: TGTGCCAGCGGTATCACAGGGGCGGGATGGTATGGCTACACCTTC; CDR3: CASGITGAGWYGYTF
D: TRBD2; V: TRBV7-9; J: TRBJ2-5; length: 13; size: -; DNA: TGTGCCAGCAGCTCGTCGGGGGGTGAGACCCAGTACTTC; CDR3: CASSSSGGETQYF
D: TRBD1; V: TRBV9; J: TRBJ1-1; length: 14; size: many; DNA: TGTGCCAGCAGCGGCACCACGGGACAGGCCTTTCTGATCTTT; CDR3: CASSGTTGQAFLIF
D: -; V: TRBV6-5; J: TRBJ2-7; length: 15; size: -; DNA: TGTGCCAGCAGTTACGGGTCTAGCGCTACAGGCGAGCAGTACTTC; CDR3: CASSYGSSATGEQYF
D: -; V: TRBV20-1; J: TRBJ1-5; length: 14; size: -; DNA: TGCAGTGCACTGCGGGGAGGACCTAATCAGCCCCAGCATTTT; CDR3: CSALRGGPNQPQHF
D: -; V: TRBV19; J: TRBJ2-2; length: 14; size: few; DNA: TGTGCCAGTAGTCGTCAGGGGAGCGCCGGGGAGCTGTTTTTT; CDR3: CASSRQGSAGELFF
D: TRBD2; V: TRBV11-2; J: TRBJ2-1; length: 21; size: few; DNA: TGTGCCAGCAGCCCGCTTATACTAGCGGGAGTTGGCGGGGGCTCCTACAATGAGCAGTTCTTC; CDR3: CASSPLILAGVGGGSYNEQFF
D: TRBD1; V: TRBV5-5; J: TRBJ2-2; length: 13; size: -; DNA: TGTGCCAGCAGCCACAGGGGCACCGGGGAGCTGTTTTTT; CDR3: CASSHRGTGELFF
D: -; V: TRBV12-3/TRBV12-4; J: TRBJ1-3; length: 12; size: -; DNA: TGTGCCAGCAGTTTCTTGAGAAACACCATATATTTT; CDR3: CASSFLRNTIYF
D: TRBD2; V: TRBV2; J: TRBJ2-2; length: 13; size: -; DNA: TGTGCCAGCAGTGAGGATTGGGGGGGAGAGCTGTTTTTT; CDR3: CASSEDWGGELFF
D: -; V: TRBV6-9; J: TRBJ1-3; length: 18; size: once; DNA: TGTACCAGCAGTTTATTTCAGGGCAGCTATGTCTCTGGAAACACCATATATTTT; CDR3: CTSSLFQGSYVSGNTIYF
D: -; V: TRBV7-2; J: TRBJ2-3; length: 13; size: -; DNA: TGTGCCAGCAGACCCCCTAGCACAGATACGCAGTATTTT; CDR3: CASRPPSTDTQYF
D: -; V: TRBV19; J: TRBJ2-1; length: 13; size: -; DNA: TGTGCCAGTAGTTTTCACGGCCGCAATGAGCAGTTCTTC; CDR3: CASSFHGRNEQFF
D: -; V: TRBV18; J: TRBJ2-7; length: 14; size: few; DNA: TGTGCCAGCTCACCAGGTCGGGGAGGCTACGAGCAGTACTTC; CDR3: CASSPGRGGYEQYF
D: TRBD1; V: TRBV5-1; J: TRBJ1-4; length: 14; size: few; DNA: TGCGCCAGCAGCCAGGGACAGGGAAAGGAAAAACTGTTTTTT; CDR3: CASSQGQGKEKLFF
D: -; V: TRBV6-2/TRBV6-3; J: TRBJ1-4; length: 15; size: few; DNA: TGTGCCAGCAGTTACTCCCTGGGACTAGGTGAAAAACTGTTTTTT; CDR3: CASSYSLGLGEKLFF
D: -; V: TRBV29-1; J: TRBJ2-5; length: 10; size: -; DNA: TGCAGCGTTGAATCGGGTAACCGGTACTTC; CDR3: CSVESGNRYF
D: -; V: TRBV6-5; J: TRBJ1-5; length: 15; size: -; DNA: TGTGCCAGCAGTTACTCGTACAAGAGCAATCAGCCCCAGCATTTT; CDR3: CASSYSYKSNQPQHF
D: -; V: TRBV4-3; J: TRBJ2-3; length: 15; size: few; DNA: TGCGCCAGCAGCCAAGATCAAGCAACAGCAGATACGCAGTATTTT; CDR3: CASSQDQATADTQYF
D: -; V: TRBV5-1; J: TRBJ2-1; length: 15; size: few; DNA: TGCGCCAGCAGCTTGGGGGGGACCAGGGGAAGTGAGCAGTTCTTC; CDR3: CASSLGGTRGSEQFF
D: -; V: TRBV11-2; J: TRBJ1-6; length: 21; size: few; DNA: TGTGCCAGCAGCTTACGGTACCCCGGCATAGAGGGAAGCTCCTATAATTCACCCCTCCACTTT; CDR3: CASSLRYPGIEGSSYNSPLHF
D: -; V: TRBV7-2; J: TRBJ1-4; length: 15; size: many; DNA: TGTGCCAGCAGCTCGGGACGCAACGTGGGTGAAAAACTGTTTTTT; CDR3: CASSSGRNVGEKLFF
D: -; V: TRBV23-1; J: TRBJ2-1; length: 20; size: -; DNA: TGCGCCAGCAGTCAACCCGTAGAATCCGGGAGAATACGTCGGAGCAATGAGCAGTTCTTC; CDR3: CASSQPVESGRIRRSNEQFF
D: -; V: TRBV20-1; J: TRBJ2-7; length: 12; size: -; DNA: TGCAGTGCGGGGAGAAGCTCCTACGAGCAGTACTTC; CDR3: CSAGRSSYEQYF
D: TRBD1; V: TRBV7-2; J: TRBJ1-1; length: 17; size: -; DNA: TGTGCCAGCAGCTTATCCCCAGGGGGTTCTTCGAACACTGAAGCTTTCTTT; CDR3: CASSLSPGGSSNTEAFF
D: TRBD1; V: TRBV29-1; J: TRBJ1-4; length: 19; size: -; DNA: TGCAGCGTTGAAGGCGTGTGGGACAGTTCCCCCCACGGTAATGAAAAACTGTTTTTT; CDR3: CSVEGVWDSSPHGNEKLFF
D: TRBD2; V: TRBV28; J: TRBJ2-1; length: 11; size: few; DNA: TGTGTAACTAGCGCCTACAATGAGCAGTTCTTC; CDR3: CVTSAYNEQFF
D: -; V: TRBV2; J: TRBJ2-1; length: 17; size: -; DNA: TGTGCCAGCAGCCTCCCGGGACTCCTGGGCTCCTACAATGAGCAGTTCTTC; CDR3: CASSLPGLLGSYNEQFF
D: -; V: TRBV5-1; J: TRBJ2-3; length: 12; size: -; DNA: TGCGCCAGCAGCCATTCACGAGATACGCAGTATTTT; CDR3: CASSHSRDTQYF
D: -; V: TRBV9; J: TRBJ2-7; length: 14; size: many; DNA: TGTGCCAGCAGCATTGAGGGAGACTCTTACGAGCAGTACTTC; CDR3: CASSIEGDSYEQYF